These T cell receptor beta chains were read from a single sample in a study of identical twins' blood T cells. TCRdb reprocessed the 5' RACE reads with MiXCR, giving one entry per CDR3 protein. Of fewer than 450,000 distinct CDR3 sequences in the sample, over 25% were seen once. Material: PBMCs. The receptors derive from a woman between 18 and 55 years old in good health. Each CDR3 is given with its conserved first and last residue. Each record gives: D gene, clone size, J gene, V gene, CDR3 length, CDR3 DNA, CDR3 protein. A D gene is named only where the DNA matches it firmly. Where a row states a size, it is once, few, many or the class of an expanded clone; other rows omit it.

>NA|NA|TRBJ2-2|TRBV24-1|13
TGTGCCACCAGTGACAGGACAGCCGGGGAGCTGTTTTTT
CATSDRTAGELFF
>NA|NA|TRBJ2-5|TRBV20-1|14
TGCAGTGCTAGCGGGCAAGGTGTCCAAGAGACCCAGTACTTC
CSASGQGVQETQYF
>NA|many|TRBJ2-1|TRBV7-3|14
TGTGCCAGCAGCTACTCGTGGGGGCACGATGAGCAGTTCTTC
CASSYSWGHDEQFF
>NA|NA|TRBJ1-1|TRBV5-8|15
TGTGCCAGCAGCTTGGAATGGGGACGGAACACTGAAGCTTTCTTT
CASSLEWGRNTEAFF
>TRBD1|NA|TRBJ1-5|TRBV6-2/TRBV6-3|17
TGTGCCAGTACACGGGGTAAGGGACAGGGGTTTTCTCAGCCCCAGCATTTT
CASTRGKGQGFSQPQHF
>NA|NA|TRBJ2-2|TRBV20-1|16
TGCAGTGCTAGAGATCAGCGGTCAGGGAACACCGGGGAGCTGTTTTTT
CSARDQRSGNTGELFF
>TRBD1|NA|TRBJ2-7|TRBV29-1|12
TGCAGCGCAAGGGACAGGTATTACGAGCAGTACTTC
CSARDRYYEQYF
>NA|NA|TRBJ2-7|TRBV18|13
TGTGCCAGCTCACCACAGGGGCCCTACGAGCAGTACTTC
CASSPQGPYEQYF
>NA|NA|TRBJ2-1|TRBV10-3|11
TGTGCCATCAGTGACGATACTGAGCAGTTCTTC
CAISDDTEQFF
>NA|once|TRBJ2-2|TRBV29-1|13
TGCAGCGTTGTACACGGTTTGGCCGGGGAGCTGTTTTTT
CSVVHGLAGELFF
>NA|NA|TRBJ1-1|TRBV19|13
TGTGCCAGTAGGGCCACAGGGAACACTGAAGCTTTCTTT
CASRATGNTEAFF
>TRBD2|few|TRBJ2-1|TRBV23-1|17
TGCGCCAGCAGTCAGCTTGGACTAGCGGAAAACTACAATGAGCAGTTCTTC
CASSQLGLAENYNEQFF
>NA|NA|TRBJ2-7|TRBV18|15
TGTGCCAGCTCACCACTGATAATGAGACACGACGAGCAGTACTTC
CASSPLIMRHDEQYF
>NA|few|TRBJ1-1|TRBV20-1|10
TGCAATCCGACGGGCACTGAAGCTTTCTTT
CNPTGTEAFF
>TRBD1|NA|TRBJ2-7|TRBV6-5|15
TGTGCCAGCAGTTACCAACGGGACAGGAACTACGAGCAGTACTTC
CASSYQRDRNYEQYF